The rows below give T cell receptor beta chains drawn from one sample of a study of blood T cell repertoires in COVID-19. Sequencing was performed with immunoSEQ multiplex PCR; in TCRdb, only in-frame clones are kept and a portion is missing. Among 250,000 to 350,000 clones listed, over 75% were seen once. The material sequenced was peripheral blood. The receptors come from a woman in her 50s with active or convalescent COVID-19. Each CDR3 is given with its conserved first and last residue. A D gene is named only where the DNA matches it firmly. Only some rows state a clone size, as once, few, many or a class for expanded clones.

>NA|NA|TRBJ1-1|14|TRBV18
CASSPGGQETEAFF
TGTGCCAGCTCACCGGGGGGGCAAGAAACTGAAGCTTTCTTT
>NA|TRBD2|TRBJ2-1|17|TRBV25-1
CASSPRVGTSAINEQFF
TGTGCCAGCTCCCCCAGGGTCGGGACTAGCGCAATAAATGAGCAGTTCTTC
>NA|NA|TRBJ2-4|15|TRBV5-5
CASSLGHAKGNIQYF
TGTGCCAGCAGCTTGGGGCACGCCAAGGGGAACATTCAGTACTTC
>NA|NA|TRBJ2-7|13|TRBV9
CASSVATGREQYF
TGTGCCAGCAGCGTAGCTACAGGGCGCGAGCAGTACTTC
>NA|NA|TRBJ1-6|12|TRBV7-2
CASSPRTESLHF
TGTGCCAGCAGCCCCAGGACTGAGTCCCTCCACTTT
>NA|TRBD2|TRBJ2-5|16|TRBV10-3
CAISEPGTSGGETQYF
TGTGCCATCAGTGAGCCAGGGACTAGCGGGGGAGAGACCCAGTACTTC
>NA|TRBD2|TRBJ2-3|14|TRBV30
CAWSLGLAGDTQYF
TGTGCCTGGAGTTTGGGACTAGCGGGAGATACGCAGTATTTT
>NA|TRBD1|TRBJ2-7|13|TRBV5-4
CASSQQGDYEQYF
TGTGCCAGCAGTCAGCAGGGGGACTACGAGCAGTACTTC
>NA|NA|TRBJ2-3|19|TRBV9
CASSVAGVAAKASTDTQYF
TGTGCCAGCAGCGTAGCTGGTGTAGCCGCTAAGGCTAGCACAGATACGCAGTATTTT
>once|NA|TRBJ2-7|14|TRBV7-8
CASSLPGGRYEQYF
TGTGCCAGCAGCTTACCCGGGGGACGGTACGAGCAGTACTTC
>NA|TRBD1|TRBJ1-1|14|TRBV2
CASRPGQSNTEAFF
TGTGCCAGCAGACCGGGACAGTCGAACACTGAAGCTTTCTTT
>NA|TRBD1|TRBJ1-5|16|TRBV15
CATSRAGQGYNQPQHF
TGTGCCACCAGCAGAGCCGGACAGGGGTACAATCAGCCCCAGCATTTT
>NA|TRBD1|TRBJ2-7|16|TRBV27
CASSPTDRESSYEQYF
TGTGCCAGCAGTCCGACCGACAGGGAAAGCTCCTACGAGCAGTACTTC
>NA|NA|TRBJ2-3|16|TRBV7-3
CASSLSPGASTDTQYF
TGTGCCAGCAGCTTAAGCCCAGGGGCTAGCACAGATACGCAGTATTTT
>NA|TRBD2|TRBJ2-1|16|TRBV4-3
CASSQDHRRGVNEQFF
TGCGCCAGCAGCCAAGATCACAGACGGGGGGTCAATGAGCAGTTCTTC
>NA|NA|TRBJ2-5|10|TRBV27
CASTQETQYF
TGTGCCAGCACACAAGAGACCCAGTACTTC
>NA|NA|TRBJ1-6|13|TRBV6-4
CASSGTRDSPLHF
TGTGCCAGCAGTGGGACACGGGATTCACCCCTCCACTTT
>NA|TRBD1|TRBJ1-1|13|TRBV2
CASSGERTGVAFF
TGTGCCAGCAGTGGGGAGAGGACAGGAGTGGCTTTCTTT
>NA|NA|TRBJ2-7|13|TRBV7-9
CASSLSPAGEQYF
TGTGCCAGCAGCTTAAGTCCGGCAGGCGAGCAGTACTTC
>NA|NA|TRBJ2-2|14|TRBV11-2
CASSLEGGTGELFF
TGTGCCAGCAGCTTAGAGGGCGGGACCGGGGAGCTGTTTTTT